This T cell receptor (beta chain) was obtained from a study of identical twins. Findings and limits, study-wide: Models underpredicted monozygotic twin sharing of out-of-frame TCR alpha.

Of note for this clonotype: Its antigen is as yet unknown.

The length of the CDR3 is 14 residues. V dropped 0 bases and J dropped 0 bases, with 6 bases sitting between them. CDR1 and CDR2 from the germline V gene are SGDLS and YYNGEE. From the 5' RACE reads, TCRdb called clonotypes with MiXCR, one entry per CDR3 protein. The sample holds roughly 500,000 distinct CDR3 sequences, around 20% seen once. This sample was also put to use in a study of T cells expressing NK-cell markers.

Sequenced sample: CD4+ T cells sorted from blood. The rearrangement joins TRBV9 to TRBJ1-1; no clear D. The source is a young woman in good health. The CDR3 coding sequence is TGTGCCAGCAGCGTAGTGCAGATGAACACTGAAGCTTTCTTT. This encodes CASSVVQMNTEAFF. The complete variable domain, with remaining parts taken from reference TRBV9 and TRBJ1-1, reads DSGVTQTPKHLITATGQRVTLRCSPRSGDLSVYWYQQSLDQGLQFLIQYYNGEERAKGNILERFSAQQFPDLHSELNLSSLELGDSALYFCASSVVQMNTEAFFGQGTRLTVV.